Presented here are 30 T cell receptor beta chains from one specimen sequenced in a study of cytotoxic CD8 clonotypes in ibrutinib-treated CLL (dated by TCRdb to the early 2020s). Library preparation used the immunoSEQ multiplex PCR assay. TCRdb holds this immuneACCESS table with in-frame rearrangements only. Some clones are missing; in checked studies, unresolved V genes explain under half, and the rest has no known cause. For this sample the table gives 42,000 or so clones, of which approximately 71% were detected only once. The ten largest account for 6% to 8% of the sample. The time point label for this specimen denotes: progressive disease on ibrutinib. The starting material was PBMCs, obtained at disease progression, from a patient treated with ibrutinib. Receptors originate from a human donor with chronic lymphocytic leukemia.

The rearrangement joins TRBV11-2 to TRBJ2-5; 7 bases align to TRBD2. The germline gives CDR1 SGHAT, CDR2 FQNNGV. J lost 7 bases, V lost 4 bases, and 15 bases had no gene match. The CDR3 totals 16 residues. CDR3 in DNA: TGTGCCAGCAGCTCCGAACGGGAGGCCCGGTGGGTGACCCAGTACTTC. Amino acid sequence: CASSSEREARWVTQYF.

This sequence joins TRBV19 and TRBJ2-7; TRBD2 agrees at 8 bases. The CDR3 sequence is 12 residues long. CDR1 and CDR2 from the germline V gene are LNHDA and SQIVND (reference sequence). Trimming at V came to 7 bases and at J to 3 bases, leaving 2 bases not matched to a gene. CDR3 coding DNA: TGTGCCAGTAACGGGGGGGGCTACGAGCAGTACTTC. It specifies CASNGGGYEQYF.

The chain employs TRBV19 and TRBJ2-4, with 9 bases fitting TRBD2. CDR1 and CDR2 from the germline V gene are LNHDA and SQIVND (reference sequence). This CDR3 comprises 18 residues. The V segment lost 5 bases and the J segment 0 bases; nucleotides outside the gene matches: 11. CDR3 in amino acids: CASSFSSGKAGAKNIQYF. The CDR3 DNA reads as TGTGCCAGTAGTTTTTCTAGCGGGAAGGCAGGAGCCAAAAACATTCAGTACTTC.

The chain recombines TRBV7-8 with TRBJ1-5; D unresolved. This CDR3 has 15 residues. V shed 1 base and J shed 3 bases, with 10 bases lying between them. Germline values: CDR1 SGHVS, CDR2 FQNEAQ. DNA of the CDR3: TGTGCCAGCAGCTTAGGTACAGTCTACAATCAGCCCCAGCATTTT. The encoded protein is CASSLGTVYNQPQHF.

This clone turned up a few times. This CDR3 reads CASSPLASNTGELFF. Written as DNA, the CDR3 is TGCGCCAGCAGCCCACTAGCGTCGAACACCGGGGAGCTGTTTTTT. The chain joins TRBV4-1 to TRBJ2-2, with 7 bases lining up with TRBD2. In germline, CDR1 is MGHRA, CDR2 YSYEKL. This CDR3 is built from 15 residues. With V trimmed by 4 bases and J by 0 bases, 2 bases remained unmatched.

The gene calls are TRBV5-1 and TRBJ2-1, with 15 bases identical to TRBD2. The J segment lost 7 bases and the V segment lost 7 bases, leaving 6 bases of the junction unmatched. The CDR3 sequence is 15 residues long. From germline, CDR1 is SGHRS and CDR2 YFSETQ. The CDR3 sequence is CASGLAGGPGNEQFF. The CDR3 bases are TGCGCCAGCGGACTAGCGGGAGGGCCGGGGAATGAGCAGTTCTTC.

The gene calls are TRBV7-2 and TRBJ2-7; no firm D call. The CDR3 is made up of 11 amino acids. Germline loops: CDR1 SGHTA, CDR2 FQGNSA. V dropped 3 bases and J dropped 4 bases, with 4 bases sitting between them. The CDR3 spells CASSFTYEQYF. The CDR3 region has the DNA TGTGCCAGCAGCTTTACGTACGAGCAGTACTTC. Full variable domain (remainder filled in from reference TRBV7-2 and TRBJ2-7): GAGVSQSPSNKVTEKGKDVELRCDPISGHTALYWYRQSLGQGLEFLIYFQGNSAPDKSGLPSDRFSAERTGGSVSTLTIQRTQQEDSAVYLCASSFTYEQYFGPGTRLTVT.

V usage is TRBV6-1 and J usage is TRBJ1-2; a possible D gene is TRBD1 (6 bases). There are 13 residues in the CDR3. Trimming shortened V by 8 bases and J by 8 bases, and 18 bases separated the two germline ends. Germline V lookup: CDR1 MNHNS, CDR2 SASEGT. As DNA, the CDR3 is TGTGCCAGCGAGAACAGGGTCGTGGGAGGCTACACCTTC. It yields the protein CASENRVVGGYTF.

This chain connects TRBV7-9 to TRBJ2-1; a weak D match, TRBD2 (6 bases). CDR1 and CDR2 from the germline V gene are SEHNR and FQNEAQ (reference sequence). V was trimmed by 4 bases and J by 0 bases, leaving 10 bases between them. This CDR3 is 15 amino acids long. CDR3 sequence: CASSWDFISYNEQFF. CDR3 DNA: TGTGCCAGCAGCTGGGACTTCATCTCCTACAATGAGCAGTTCTTC.

The chain joins TRBV6-5 to TRBJ2-5; 9 positions match TRBD1. V lost 5 bases to trimming and J lost 4 bases; unmatched junction nucleotides: 8. CDR1 and CDR2 from the germline V gene are MNHEY and SVGAGI. The CDR3 has 15 amino acids. The CDR3, as DNA: TGTGCCAGCAGTGTGGGACAGGGCGAACGAGAGACCCAGTACTTC. Residues: CASSVGQGERETQYF.

This chain uses TRBV5-1 with TRBJ2-2; tentatively, D is TRBD1 (6 bases). Germline V gives CDR1 SGHRS, CDR2 YFSETQ. The CDR3 contains 16 residues. V shed 0 bases and J shed 6 bases, with 15 bases lying between them. The CDR3: CASSLGGPGAAGELFF. Here the CDR3 DNA reads TGCGCCAGCAGCTTGGGGGGCCCAGGGGCCGCCGGGGAGCTGTTTTTT.

The chain has TRBV5-4 and TRBJ1-3; D is uncertain. Germline CDR1 reads SGHNT; CDR2 reads YYREEE (reference sequence). Trimming left V 4 bases short and J 2 bases short, with 10 bases between. The CDR3 covers 14 residues. CDR3 DNA sequence: TGTGCCAGCAGCCAGACGGCCACTGGAAACACCATATATTTT. The encoded protein is CASSQTATGNTIYF.

In its sample, this clone ranks as medium-sized (0.01 to 0.1%). This chain uses TRBV10-2 with TRBJ1-5; D not certain. V dropped 2 bases and J dropped 0 bases, with 11 bases sitting between them. Per germline, CDR1 WSHSY and CDR2 SAAADI. The CDR3 spans 16 residues. CDR3 amino acids: CASSEPTEYSNQPQHF. The CDR3 coding sequence is TGCGCCAGCAGTGAGCCCACAGAATATAGCAATCAGCCCCAGCATTTT.

The gene calls are TRBV7-9 and TRBJ2-1, with a possible D match to TRBD2 (6 bases). The CDR3 sequence is 12 residues long. From germline, CDR1 is SEHNR and CDR2 FQNEAQ (reference sequence). V was cut by 1 base and J by 15 bases, with 13 bases left in between. The CDR3 nucleotides read TGTGCCAGCAGCTTAGAAGGTCTAGCGCTGTTCTTC. It codes for CASSLEGLALFF.

This clone has a single count. The rearrangement joins TRBV19 to TRBJ2-5; 12 bases align to TRBD2. Trimming took 5 bases from V and 2 from J; bases not matched to a gene: 9. CDR3 length equals 17 residues. Per the germline V gene, CDR1 is LNHDA and CDR2 is SQIVND (reference sequence). The CDR3 DNA reads TGTGCCAGTAGTGTCCGACTAGCGGGAGAGTGGCAAGAGACCCAGTACTTC. Encoded protein: CASSVRLAGEWQETQYF.

V is TRBV5-5 and J is TRBJ2-2; D is perhaps TRBD1 (6 bases). Germline V gene lookup returns CDR1 SGHKS and CDR2 YYEKEE (reference sequence). Trimming removed 4 bases from V and 3 bases from J, with 13 bases in between. CDR3 length: 15 residues. In DNA, the CDR3 is TGTGCCAGCAGCAGGATGACAGGAGACACCGGGGAGCTGTTTTTT. This translates into CASSRMTGDTGELFF.

The V call is TRBV9, the J call TRBJ1-1; possible D gene TRBD1, 6 bases. Germline V CDR1 and CDR2: SGDLS, YYNGEE. The CDR3 runs 15 residues. Trimming removed 0 bases from V and 5 bases from J, with 14 bases in between. The DNA of the CDR3 is TGTGCCAGCAGCGTAGTAACAGGGTCGAAGACTGAAGCTTTCTTT. It is translated as CASSVVTGSKTEAFF. The full variable domain, rest sourced from reference TRBV9 and TRBJ1-1, is DSGVTQTPKHLITATGQRVTLRCSPRSGDLSVYWYQQSLDQGLQFLIQYYNGEERAKGNILERFSAQQFPDLHSELNLSSLELGDSALYFCASSVVTGSKTEAFFGQGTRLTVV.

This rearrangement joins TRBV25-1 to TRBJ2-5, with D possibly matching TRBD2 (5 bases). The CDR3 length is 15 residues. CDR1 and CDR2 (germline): MGHDK, SYGVNS. Between the trimmed V and J ends, which lost 1 base and 4 bases, there was a span of 13 bases. The CDR3 DNA reads TGTGCCAGCAGTGAATTTACGGGGTCCCCAGAGACCCAGTACTTC. It yields the protein CASSEFTGSPETQYF.

This sequence joins TRBV29-1 and TRBJ2-7; 9 bases map to TRBD1. J gave up 5 bases and V 7 bases, and 9 bases lay outside the gene matches. The CDR3 totals 13 residues. CDR1 is SQVTM and CDR2 is ANQGSEA in the germline V gene. CDR3 region: CSGGQGLGDEQYF. The CDR3 DNA reads TGCAGCGGAGGACAGGGGCTGGGGGACGAGCAGTACTTC.

The rearrangement uses TRBV6-5 and TRBJ1-4; perhaps TRBD1 as D (6 bases). Looked up from germline, CDR1 is MNHEY and CDR2 is SVGAGI. Trimming removed 0 bases from V and 7 bases from J, with 12 bases in between. The CDR3 extends over 15 amino acids. CDR3 nucleotide sequence: TGTGCCAGCAGTTACTCGAGAGTAGGGGGTGAAAAACTGTTTTTT. Its translation is CASSYSRVGGEKLFF.

The chain has TRBV5-1 and TRBJ2-7; 8 bases map to TRBD1. Trimming at V came to 4 bases and at J to 2 bases, leaving 11 bases not matched to a gene. The germline CDR1 and CDR2 sequences are SGHRS and YFSETQ. The CDR3 has 16 residues. CDR3: CASSPGTGRATYEQYF. CDR3 nucleotide sequence: TGCGCCAGCAGCCCGGGGACAGGCCGCGCAACCTACGAGCAGTACTTC.

This clone was recorded only once. The chain has TRBV11-3 and TRBJ2-3; the D is unclear. Trimming removed 5 bases from V and 0 bases from J, with 15 bases in between. This CDR3 contains 16 residues. Germline V gene data show CDR1 as SGHNT and CDR2 as YENEEA. In DNA form, the CDR3 reads TGTGCCAGCAGCCCCGGGTCATTAACTAGCACAGATACGCAGTATTTT. Amino acids: CASSPGSLTSTDTQYF.

This sequence joins TRBV7-8 and TRBJ2-5, with 7 bases lining up with TRBD1. This CDR3 has 14 residues. Germline CDR1 is SGHVS and CDR2 is FQNEAQ. V trimming: 1 base; J trimming: 5 bases; junction bases outside the gene matches: 4. In DNA, the CDR3 is TGTGCCAGCAGCTTAGGGGGCAGGGGGGAGACCCAGTACTTC. It specifies CASSLGGRGETQYF.

A single count supports this clone. The rearrangement uses TRBV21-1 and TRBJ1-5; TRBD1, the D gene given by the table, was not confirmed from the DNA. TRBV21-1 corresponds to a pseudogene. The CDR3 spans 15 residues. DNA of the CDR3: TGTGCCAATTCGGACAGCAATCATAGCAATCAGCCCCAGCATTTT. This gives the protein CANSDSNHSNQPQHF.

The chain is built from TRBV13 and TRBJ2-2, with D hard to call. Germline V CDR1 and CDR2: PRHDT, FYEKMQ (reference sequence). Deletions cut 5 bases from V and 0 bases from J, with 7 bases between. This CDR3 spans 14 amino acids. The CDR3 sequence: CASSRYANTGELFF. Written as DNA, the CDR3 is TGTGCCAGCAGCCGTTACGCGAACACCGGGGAGCTGTTTTTT.

The J gene is TRBJ2-2, the V gene TRBV5-4; no definite D call. Germline CDR1 and CDR2: SGHNT and YYREEE (reference sequence). CDR3 length: 13 residues. Trimming took off 1 base at V and 6 bases at J, with 7 bases between the two ends. The CDR3 DNA reads TGTGCCAGCAGCTTGATGGGCCCCGGGGAGCTGTTTTTT. This sequence encodes CASSLMGPGELFF.

CDR3 bases: TGTGCCAGCAGCCAACACGGACAGAACTATGGCTACACCTTC. This gives the protein CASSQHGQNYGYTF. The V call is TRBV4-2, the J call TRBJ1-2; tentatively, D is TRBD1 (6 bases). V was pared by 2 bases and J by 2 bases, with 9 bases between. The CDR3 extends over 14 amino acids. Per germline, CDR1 LGHNA and CDR2 YNFKEQ.

This clone was detected a few times. V and J are TRBV27 and TRBJ1-6; D gene uncertain. This CDR3 region has 14 residues. Germline V gene lookup returns CDR1 MNHEY and CDR2 SMNVEV (reference sequence). Trimming removed 3 bases from V and 6 bases from J, with 9 bases in between. DNA for the CDR3: TGTGCCAGCAGTTTCTTACGGATTAATTCACCCCTCCACTTT. Its protein is CASSFLRINSPLHF.

The rearrangement uses TRBV28 and TRBJ1-1; maybe TRBD1 (5 bases). The CDR3 has 14 residues. Germline CDR1 MDHEN, CDR2 SYDVKM. V shed 8 bases and J shed 1 base, with 14 bases lying between them. CDR3 DNA: TGTGCCAGCGGCCAGGGCAGGAGGAACACTGAAGCTTTCTTT. Its protein is CASGQGRRNTEAFF.

This clone has a single count. V usage is TRBV27 and J usage is TRBJ2-5; D is unresolved. The CDR3 is made up of 13 amino acids. CDR1 is MNHEY and CDR2 is SMNVEV in the germline V gene (reference sequence). V was pared by 5 bases and J by 4 bases, with 11 bases between. CDR3 sequence reads: CASSRSVSETQYF. In nucleotides, the CDR3 is TGTGCCAGCAGTCGGAGCGTGTCAGAGACCCAGTACTTC.